This T cell receptor beta chain was recovered during a study of OX40 agonist ivuxolimab in advanced cancers. Overall study context: Ivuxolimab, an antibody acting as an agonist of OX40 (CD134), was used to treat patients. Whole-study results and caveats: There were, on average, more expanded clones in CD8+ T cells than in CD4+. There were also nonresponders showing low normalized T-cell clonal expansion.

Sequenced by immunoSEQ multiplex PCR; TCRdb stores in-frame clones only, minus some. The sample has fewer than 85,000 clones, approximately 91% seen once. CDR3 length: 17 residues. The V end lost 3 bases, the J end lost 6 bases, and 20 bases lay between the germline ends. CDR1 is MDHEN, CDR2 SYDVKM, per germline. Exclusion of a patient followed from autoimmune disease history or systemic immunosuppression. In the case of this clone: Its specificity is unknown.

The genes are TRBV28 and TRBJ1-4; tentative D call: TRBD1 (6 bases). Sequenced material: CD4+ or CD8+ T cells sorted from blood, taken in a trial of the OX40 agonist ivuxolimab. This TCR was recovered from an adult with an advanced solid tumor such as melanoma, head and neck, liver or kidney cancer. The CDR3 here is CASSLKGPAQGYEKLFF. DNA for the CDR3: TGTGCCAGCAGTTTGAAAGGGCCGGCCCAGGGGTATGAAAAACTGTTTTTT.